The 21 T cell receptor beta chains presented below share a single source sample, sequenced in a study of CD8+CD57+ T cells in acquired aplastic anemia. Profiling of TCR beta VDJ combinations and CDR3 sequences used genomic DNA as template. One entry per CDR3 protein results from TCRdb running MiXCR on the reads. The sample has more than 250,000 distinct CDR3 sequences; 55% to 65% are singletons. The sample was sorted CD4+, CD8+, or CD8+CD57+ T cells (not recorded which) from PBMCs. These receptors were collected from a human donor with severe aplastic anemia or a healthy control (not recorded which).

The chain links TRBV7-9 to TRBJ2-5; 8 nucleotides match TRBD1. The V and J ends lost 5 bases and 0 bases, in that order; junction bases with no gene match: 14. In germline, CDR1 is SEHNR, CDR2 FQNEAQ (reference sequence). The CDR3 loop spans 18 amino acids. The CDR3 region is CASSPEGRDRSYQETQYF. The CDR3 DNA follows: TGTGCCAGCAGCCCGGAAGGCAGGGACAGGTCGTACCAAGAGACCCAGTACTTC.

The rearrangement links TRBV5-8 to TRBJ2-5; D possibly corresponds to TRBD1 (5 bases). The germline V gene has CDR1 SGHTS and CDR2 YDEGEE. V lost 4 bases to trimming and J lost 3 bases, with 13 bases between them. CDR3 length: 14 residues. The CDR3 spells CASSLGGQEETQYF. CDR3 nucleotides: TGTGCCAGCAGCCTGGGCGGACAAGAAGAGACCCAGTACTTC.

The rearrangement joins TRBV20-1 to TRBJ2-7; TRBD2 might be the D (6 bases). The V gene lost 0 bases and the J gene lost 6 bases, with 15 bases spanning the gap. This CDR3 has 14 amino acids. The germline gives CDR1 DFQATT, CDR2 SNEGSKA (reference sequence). The CDR3 region is CSARDRRALGEQYF. Written as DNA, the CDR3 is TGCAGTGCTAGAGATCGGAGGGCCTTGGGCGAGCAGTACTTC.

The chain uses TRBV20-1 and TRBJ2-2; 9 nucleotides agree with TRBD2. The CDR3 contains 14 residues. Germline V gene data show CDR1 as DFQATT and CDR2 as SNEGSKA (reference sequence). V was clipped by 1 base and J by 4 bases; unmatched bases: 1. This CDR3 reads CSARGLAVTGELFF. As DNA, the CDR3 is TGCAGTGCTAGAGGACTAGCGGTCACCGGGGAGCTGTTTTTT.

As regards this clonotype: It may be a read error: a sequence one base away is much more abundant. V gene TRBV5-1 combines with J gene TRBJ2-1; TRBD1 matches 7 bases. The CDR3 has 13 residues. V was clipped by 0 bases and J by 12 bases; unmatched bases: 6. The germline gives CDR1 SGHRS, CDR2 YFSETQ. CDR3 DNA sequence: TGCGCCAGCAGCTTGGAAGACAGGGCGGTGCAGTTCTTC. Translated, it gives CASSLEDRAVQFF.

This rearrangement joins TRBV20-1 to TRBJ1-4; the D is unclear. Germline V lookup: CDR1 DFQATT, CDR2 SNEGSKA (reference sequence). V lost 2 bases to trimming and J lost 5 bases, with 9 bases between them. The CDR3 loop spans 13 amino acids. CDR3: CSARWRANEKLFF. The DNA for the CDR3 is TGCAGTGCTAGATGGCGGGCCAATGAAAAACTGTTTTTT.

This clonotype was seen only a few times. The chain employs TRBV29-1 and TRBJ1-2, with D possibly TRBD1 on 5 matching bases. Germline V CDR1 and CDR2: SQVTM, ANQGSEA. V gave up 6 bases and J gave up 7 bases, with 15 bases separating them. CDR3 size: 12 residues. The CDR3 protein is CSVRSQGFGYTF. The CDR3 DNA reads as TGCAGCGTACGAAGCCAGGGCTTTGGCTACACCTTC.

This clonotype was seen once. The V call is TRBV15, the J call TRBJ2-5; D call uncertain. The CDR3 contains 14 residues. Trimming pared 0 bases from V and 5 bases from J, leaving 10 bases between. CDR1 LNHNV and CDR2 YYDKDF come from the germline V gene (reference sequence). CDR3 nucleotide sequence: TGTGCCACCAGCAGAGAATCTACCTGGGAGACCCAGTACTTC. It is translated as CATSRESTWETQYF.

On this clonotype: Being one base from a much bigger clone, this may be a read error. This rearrangement joins TRBV5-1 to TRBJ2-7; no clear D. This CDR3 has 16 amino acids. V lost 0 bases and J 2 bases, leaving 15 bases between the germline ends. CDR1 is SGHRS and CDR2 is YFSETQ in the germline V gene. The CDR3 bases are TGCGCCAGCAGCTTGGAAGGCCAGGCAAGCCCCTACGAGCAGTACTTC. It is translated as CASSLEGQASPYEQYF.

This clonotype turned up a few times. Germline and junction disagree at one end, which may indicate a read error. The chain is built from TRBV7-2 and TRBJ2-5; D assignment may be TRBD1 or TRBD2 (5 bases each). Germline lookup yields CDR1 SGHTA and CDR2 FQGNSA. This CDR3 comprises 14 residues. The CDR3 DNA sequence: TGTGCTAGCAGCTTAGACGGGGCCCAAGAGACCCAGTACTTC. Its translation is CASSLDGAQETQYF.

V gene TRBV25-1 combines with J gene TRBJ1-2; D is unclear. This CDR3 spans 17 amino acids. The germline V gene encodes CDR1 MGHDK and CDR2 SYGVNS. Trimming removed 4 bases from V and 5 bases from J, with 23 bases in between. The CDR3: CASSGPDSGGSGYGYTF. The DNA of the CDR3 is TGTGCCAGCAGTGGCCCCGACTCAGGAGGCTCGGGGTATGGCTACACCTTC.

Only one count was recorded for this clonotype. CDR3 DNA sequence: TGTGCCAGCAGCGCCCTCGGGGCAGGGGGCCTGAATTCACCCCTCCACTTT. It translates to CASSALGAGGLNSPLHF. This chain joins TRBV9 and TRBJ1-6; 8 bases align to TRBD1. J lost 7 bases, V lost 3 bases, and 12 bases had no gene match. Per germline, CDR1 SGDLS and CDR2 YYNGEE. The length of the CDR3 is 17 residues.

In this sample, this clonotype turned up many times. The gene calls are TRBV30 and TRBJ1-2, with D uncertain. V shed 6 bases and J shed 8 bases, with 16 bases lying between them. CDR1 is GTSNPN, CDR2 SVGIG, per germline (reference sequence). The CDR3 totals 12 residues. DNA of the CDR3: TGTGCCTGCCAAACGGGGATCGGAGGCTACACCTTC. Its protein is CACQTGIGGYTF.

This clonotype has at least ten counts. The chain combines TRBV3-1 with TRBJ2-3, with D hard to call. Germline CDR1 is LGHDT and CDR2 is YNNKEL (reference sequence). V gave up 4 bases and J gave up 4 bases, with 9 bases separating them. This CDR3 is 13 amino acids long. CDR3 bases: TGTGCCAGCAGCCCTAGAACTCCAGATACGCAGTATTTT. Amino acid sequence: CASSPRTPDTQYF.

V is TRBV11-2 and J is TRBJ2-3; D might be TRBD2 (6 bases). Between the trimmed V and J ends, which lost 4 bases and 4 bases, there was a span of 12 bases. CDR1 is SGHAT, CDR2 FQNNGV, per germline. The CDR3 consists of 14 residues. In DNA form, the CDR3 reads TGTGCCAGCAGCTCGGAGGGAAGGGCAGATACGCAGTATTTT. Its translation: CASSSEGRADTQYF.

The rearrangement joins TRBV20-1 to TRBJ2-5; D ambiguous. V was shortened by 6 bases and J by 1 base, with 9 bases between the two germline ends. Germline V lookup: CDR1 DFQATT, CDR2 SNEGSKA (reference sequence). This CDR3 is built from 12 residues. This chain's CDR3 is CSADPSQETQYF. DNA for the CDR3: TGCAGTGCCGACCCGTCCCAAGAGACCCAGTACTTC.

This clonotype has only a few counts. V usage is TRBV24-1 and J usage is TRBJ1-2; no clear D. This CDR3 contains 13 residues. The V end was cut by 6 bases, the J end by 2 bases, with 9 bases between. Germline assignment: CDR1 KGHDR and CDR2 SFDVKD. CDR3 coding DNA: TGTGCCACCAGTCTGGAATGGAACTATGGCTACACCTTC. Translating it yields CATSLEWNYGYTF.

This clonotype was seen a handful of times. It may be a read error: a sequence one base away is much more abundant. V is TRBV18 and J is TRBJ1-6; TRBD1 agrees at 7 bases. This CDR3 is built from 15 residues. V was clipped by 3 bases and J by 9 bases; unmatched bases: 8. Germline V gene sequence: CDR1 KGHSH, CDR2 LQKENI. Written as DNA, the CDR3 is TGTGCCAGCTCACCTGGAGGACAGGCGAGTTCACCCCTCCACTTT. This encodes CASSPGGQASSPLHF.

In this sample, this clonotype turned up many times. This chain joins TRBV11-2 and TRBJ2-7, with 8 positions matching TRBD1. With 0 bases clipped from V and 5 bases from J, the junction kept 6 bases outside the gene matches. The germline CDR1 and CDR2 sequences are SGHAT and FQNNGV. The CDR3 consists of 15 residues. CDR3 in DNA: TGTGCCAGCAGCTTAGATCCACAGGGGGTGGACGAGCAGTACTTC. It is translated as CASSLDPQGVDEQYF.

This clonotype was detected ten times or more. The V call is TRBV24-1, the J call TRBJ1-1; D gene ambiguous. The CDR3 covers 13 residues. V lost 9 bases to trimming and J lost 5 bases, with 15 bases between them. Germline CDR1 KGHDR, CDR2 SFDVKD. The CDR3 DNA reads TGTGCCACCCACAATGGAGTCGGTACTGAAGCTTTCTTT. Encoded protein: CATHNGVGTEAFF.

The chain combines TRBV7-3 with TRBJ1-2; D is uncertain. This CDR3 region has 13 residues. Looked up from germline, CDR1 is SGHTA and CDR2 is FQGTGA. V was pared by 2 bases and J by 5 bases, with 9 bases between. CDR3 bases: TGTGCCAGCAGCTTAGGGGTTAGTTATGGCTACACCTTC. It is translated as CASSLGVSYGYTF.